This is a list of T cell receptor beta chains from one sample in a study of blood T cell dynamics during melanoma immunotherapy. Profiled with immunoSEQ multiplex PCR; TCRdb holds only in-frame clones, not every one. The sample lists over 10,000 clones; about 90% were seen once. The specimen was effector memory CD8+ T cells from blood, collected from a patient treated with checkpoint blockade. Receptors were obtained from a human donor with melanoma. CDR3s include the opening cysteine and the closing phenylalanine or tryptophan. A D gene is named only where the DNA matches it firmly. Size is omitted from some rows. Given values are once, few, many or a class for expanded clones.

D gene,V gene,J gene,clone size,CDR3 protein,CDR3 DNA
.,TRBV27,TRBJ1-1,.,CASSPGQTTGEAFF,TGTGCCAGCAGTCCCGGACAGACAACCGGCGAAGCTTTCTTT
TRBD1,TRBV6-5,TRBJ1-2,once,CASRPDREGYGYTF,TGTGCCAGCAGGCCGGACAGGGAGGGCTATGGCTACACCTTC
.,TRBV28,TRBJ2-7,.,CASSFLVGSYEQYF,TGTGCCAGCAGTTTCTTGGTAGGGTCCTACGAGCAGTACTTC
TRBD2,TRBV7-2,TRBJ2-7,.,CASSLGTSDLYEQYF,TGTGCCAGCAGCTTAGGGACTAGCGATCTCTACGAGCAGTACTTC
.,TRBV9,TRBJ2-1,.,CASSVAGPRSYNEQFF,TGTGCCAGCAGCGTAGCAGGTCCCCGCTCCTACAATGAGCAGTTCTTC
TRBD1,TRBV4-1,TRBJ1-1,.,CASRPGGLNTEAFF,TGCGCCAGCAGACCAGGGGGTTTGAACACTGAAGCTTTCTTT
.,TRBV7-9,TRBJ1-5,.,CASSSVGYDGLDQPQHF,TGTGCCAGCAGCTCTGTGGGGTACGACGGTTTAGATCAGCCCCAGCATTTT
.,TRBV4-1,TRBJ1-1,.,CASSQDRRQNTEAFF,TGCGCCAGCAGCCAAGATAGGCGACAAAACACTGAAGCTTTCTTT
.,TRBV11-2,TRBJ1-1,.,CASSPTGMNTEAFF,TGTGCCAGCAGCCCCACCGGGATGAACACTGAAGCTTTCTTT
TRBD1,TRBV19,TRBJ2-1,.,CASNPVAGGNEQFF,TGTGCCAGTAACCCGGTAGCAGGGGGCAATGAGCAGTTCTTC
TRBD2,TRBV27,TRBJ2-7,.,CASSWTSGYEQYF,TGTGCCAGCAGTTGGACTAGTGGCTACGAGCAGTACTTC
.,TRBV5-4,TRBJ2-7,once,CASSAVSAGTFEQYF,TGTGCCAGCAGCGCAGTCTCGGCAGGGACTTTCGAGCAGTACTTC
TRBD2,TRBV9,TRBJ2-3,.,CASSVAGEGDTQYF,TGTGCCAGCAGCGTCGCGGGAGAGGGAGATACGCAGTATTTT
.,TRBV13,TRBJ2-7,once,CASSFGSHYEQYF,TGTGCCAGCAGCTTCGGAAGTCACTACGAGCAGTACTTC
.,TRBV6-5,TRBJ2-3,once,CASSYSEGPSTDTQYF,TGTGCCAGCAGTTACTCGGAGGGACCTAGCACAGATACGCAGTATTTT
.,TRBV27,TRBJ2-7,.,CASSLSHLLPYEQYF,TGTGCCAGCAGTTTATCCCACCTCCTCCCCTACGAGCAGTACTTC
.,TRBV19,TRBJ2-1,.,CASRTGANEQFF,TGTGCCAGTAGGACGGGTGCCAATGAGCAGTTCTTC
.,TRBV6-5,TRBJ1-2,.,CASSPVGDYGYTF,TGTGCCAGCAGCCCCGTGGGGGACTATGGCTACACCTTC
TRBD1,TRBV4-2,TRBJ2-7,.,CASSQAGQGTYEQYF,TGTGCCAGCAGCCAGGCGGGACAGGGAACCTACGAGCAGTACTTC
.,TRBV5-8,TRBJ2-2,once,CASSLGPTTSNTGELFF,TGTGCCAGCAGCTTGGGTCCTACTACCTCAAACACCGGGGAGCTGTTTTTT
.,TRBV11-1,TRBJ2-6,.,CASSPDSGSGANVLTF,TGTGCCAGCAGCCCAGACAGCGGCTCTGGGGCCAACGTCCTGACTTTC
.,TRBV27,TRBJ2-3,.,CASSPTGTSSTDTQYF,TGTGCCAGCAGTCCAACCGGGACGAGCAGCACAGATACGCAGTATTTT
.,TRBV27,TRBJ2-7,.,CASSLSGGPGPYEQYF,TGTGCCAGCAGTTTATCGGGGGGCCCCGGACCCTACGAGCAGTACTTC
.,TRBV6-5,TRBJ1-1,.,CASSLSRRDTEAFF,TGTGCCAGCAGCTTATCCCGACGGGACACTGAAGCTTTCTTT